This TCR beta chain was profiled in a study of T-cell memory formation after mild COVID-19. Each CDR3 protein gets one entry after TCRdb re-called the 5' RACE reads with MiXCR. The data show some 600,000 distinct CDR3 sequences, 15% to 20% seen once. The CDR3 extends over 14 amino acids. V was clipped by 3 bases and J by 6 bases, with 12 bases between them. Germline V gene sequence: CDR1 SGHTA, CDR2 FQGNSA. This clonotype was recorded only once. The chain is built from TRBV7-2 and TRBJ2-1; D possibly matches TRBD1 or TRBD2 (5 bases each). Sequenced input: PBMCs or a T cell subset sorted from them (not recorded which). The TCR sequence derives from an adult woman who had mild COVID-19 (a few samples of this study predate the infection). Cell type and time point are not known. CDR3 nucleotide sequence: TGTGCCAGCAGCTTCATTGGGGGACGCAATGAGCAGTTCTTC. It is translated as CASSFIGGRNEQFF. The full variable domain, its missing parts supplied by reference TRBV7-2 and TRBJ2-1, is GAGVSQSPSNKVTEKGKDVELRCDPISGHTALYWYRQSLGQGLEFLIYFQGNSAPDKSGLPSDRFSAERTGGSVSTLTIQRTQQEDSAVYLCASSFIGGRNEQFFGPGTRLTVL.